Each of the 9 T cell receptor beta chains below was sequenced from the same sample in a study of CD8 T cells in ankylosing spondylitis. TCRdb fed the 5' RACE reads into MiXCR, producing one record per CDR3 protein. Here the sample spans 200,000 to 300,000 distinct CDR3 sequences, 32% being singletons. Material for sequencing was blood, either unsorted or a sorted T cell fraction (not recorded which). The source of these receptors is a male donor with ankylosing spondylitis or in good health (not recorded which).

With regard to this clonotype: The conserved closing phenylalanine or tryptophan is absent in this CDR3, likely reflecting a read error. The V gene is TRBV7-9, the J gene TRBJ2-3; tentatively, D is TRBD2 (5 bases). The V end was cut by 5 bases, the J end by 3 bases, with 12 bases between. The CDR3 is made up of 14 amino acids. The germline V gene has CDR1 SEHNR and CDR2 FQNEAQ (reference sequence). CDR3 amino acids: CASSPGGWTDTQYL. CDR3 coding DNA: TGTGCCAGCAGCCCTGGAGGCTGGACAGATACGCAGTATTTG.

In this sample, this clonotype turned up many times. This chain links TRBV20-1 with TRBJ2-7; tentatively, D is TRBD1 or TRBD2 (6 bases each). From germline, CDR1 is DFQATT and CDR2 SNEGSKA (reference sequence). Trimming stripped 4 bases from V and 0 bases from J, with 16 bases between. The CDR3 loop spans 15 amino acids. The CDR3 DNA reads TGCAGTGCTAACCCCGGGGGCCGTAGCTCCTACGAGCAGTACTTC. This codes for CSANPGGRSSYEQYF.

The V and J genes are TRBV7-6 and TRBJ2-3; D ambiguous. Trimming took off 1 base at V and 0 bases at J, with 5 bases between the two ends. CDR3 size: 14 residues. Germline CDR1 is SGHVS and CDR2 is FNYEAQ. The CDR3: CASSLVHSTDTQYF. In DNA form, the CDR3 reads TGTGCCAGCAGCTTAGTTCACAGCACAGATACGCAGTATTTT.

The CDR3 reads CASSFSGLDEQFF. CDR3 nucleotides: TGCGCCAGCAGCTTTTCTGGTCTGGATGAGCAGTTCTTC. The chain couples TRBV5-1 to TRBJ2-1; D ambiguous. From germline, CDR1 is SGHRS and CDR2 YFSETQ. Trimming pared 2 bases from V and 8 bases from J, leaving 11 bases between. This CDR3 contains 13 residues.

This clonotype was counted a few times. The chain is built from TRBV7-6 and TRBJ2-2; TRBD1 is a possible D gene (5 bases). The CDR3 totals 16 residues. Trimming took 4 bases from V and 5 from J, leaving 17 bases between them. Germline V lookup: CDR1 SGHVS, CDR2 FNYEAQ. The chain's CDR3 is CASSSPPLGLTGELFF. CDR3 nucleotides: TGTGCCAGCAGCTCCCCACCTTTGGGGCTAACCGGGGAGCTGTTTTTT. Looking up the rest from reference TRBV7-6 and TRBJ2-2 gives the full variable domain: GAGVSQSPRYKVTKRGQDVALRCDPISGHVSLYWYRQALGQGPEFLTYFNYEAQQDKSGLPNDRFSAERPEGSISTLTIQRTEQRDSAMYRCASSSPPLGLTGELFFGEGSRLTVL.

CDR3 DNA sequence: TGCAGTGCTAGAGAGCACAGGACGGGCCTCTACGAGCAGTACTTC. This gives the protein CSAREHRTGLYEQYF. The chain recombines TRBV20-1 with TRBJ2-7, with a possible D match to TRBD1 (5 bases). V lost 0 bases to trimming and J lost 3 bases, with 15 bases between them. The V gene's germline CDR1 is DFQATT and CDR2 SNEGSKA (reference sequence). The CDR3 totals 15 residues.

The gene calls are TRBV5-1 and TRBJ2-6; D is perhaps TRBD1 or TRBD2 (5 bases each). Germline values: CDR1 SGHRS, CDR2 YFSETQ. With 4 bases removed from V and 0 bases from J, the gap between germline ends came to 11 bases. This CDR3 contains 16 residues. Written as DNA, the CDR3 is TGCGCCAGCAGCCCGGGACGGAGCTCTGGGGCCAACGTCCTGACTTTC. It codes for CASSPGRSSGANVLTF.

The chain is built from TRBV18 and TRBJ2-1; 8 bases are a match to TRBD1. The CDR3 contains 16 residues. Germline CDR1 and CDR2: KGHSH and LQKENI. Germline trimming cut 3 bases from V and 1 base from J; bases unmatched to any gene: 5. This chain's CDR3 is CASSPNRGSSYNEQFF. CDR3 sequence (DNA): TGTGCCAGCTCACCTAACAGGGGGAGTTCCTACAATGAGCAGTTCTTC.

The sample holds a few counts of this clonotype. The V call is TRBV5-5, the J call TRBJ2-3; the D is unclear. Trimming took 4 bases from V and 4 from J, leaving 13 bases between them. The CDR3 totals 14 residues. Per germline, CDR1 SGHKS and CDR2 YYEKEE (reference sequence). The CDR3 DNA reads as TGTGCCAGCAGCCAAAGGCGAGTACCAGATACGCAGTATTTT. Translation gives CASSQRRVPDTQYF.